This TCR beta chain comes out of a study of blood T cell repertoires in COVID-19. Across the study: The United States, Italy and Spain provided the acute and convalescent COVID-19 samples. From T cells, B-cell-depleted T cells, or PBMCs came the material, which was cDNA or gDNA.

While infection was still active, Seattle patients were enrolled and then followed longitudinally. Original processing methods: It was from reference gene primer amplification that nucleated cell counts were estimated. The protocol was immunoSEQ multiplex PCR, while the TCRdb copy is restricted to in-frame clones and leaves out a portion. Clonal size and the V and J genes are those of that table, whereas D and trimming came from the DNA. The data hold 150,000 to 200,000 clones, with approximately 87% observed a single time. CDR3 length equals 15 residues. The V gene lost 0 bases and the J gene lost 3 bases, with 11 bases spanning the gap.

J is TRBJ1-1 and V is TRBV23-1; tentatively, D is TRBD1 (5 bases). TRBV23-1 is designated an ORF whose function remains uncertain. The sample was peripheral blood. The receptor was isolated from an older woman with COVID-19, enrolled during active disease. The CDR3 sequence: CASSQSGPGDTEAFF. CDR3 in DNA: TGCGCCAGCAGTCAATCGGGCCCGGGGGACACTGAAGCTTTCTTT.